This paragraph reports one TCR beta chain. These data come from a study of beta chain features in type 1 diabetes. Per the germline V gene, CDR1 is MDHEN and CDR2 is SYDVKM. Trimming cost V 2 bases and J 3 bases, with 11 bases left between them. This CDR3 comprises 14 residues. As every portion of the isolated RNA was reverse transcribed, the sequencing read expressed TCRB transcripts. The protocol was immunoSEQ multiplex PCR, while the TCRdb copy is restricted to in-frame clones and leaves out a portion. The sample carries about 360,000 clones, over 10% recorded once. The gene calls are TRBV28 and TRBJ2-7, with unresolved D. Sequencing was done on a sample of naive CD4+ T cells from blood. This sequence originates from a man younger than 35 in good health. CDR3: CASSLGQANYEQYF. The CDR3 DNA is TGTGCCAGCAGTTTAGGCCAGGCAAACTACGAGCAGTACTTC. The variable domain in full, completed from reference TRBV28 and TRBJ2-7, reads DVKVTQSSRYLVKRTGEKVFLECVQDMDHENMFWYRQDPGLGLRLIYFSYDVKMKEKGDIPEGYSVSREKKERFSLILESASTNQTSMYLCASSLGQANYEQYFGPGTRLTVT.